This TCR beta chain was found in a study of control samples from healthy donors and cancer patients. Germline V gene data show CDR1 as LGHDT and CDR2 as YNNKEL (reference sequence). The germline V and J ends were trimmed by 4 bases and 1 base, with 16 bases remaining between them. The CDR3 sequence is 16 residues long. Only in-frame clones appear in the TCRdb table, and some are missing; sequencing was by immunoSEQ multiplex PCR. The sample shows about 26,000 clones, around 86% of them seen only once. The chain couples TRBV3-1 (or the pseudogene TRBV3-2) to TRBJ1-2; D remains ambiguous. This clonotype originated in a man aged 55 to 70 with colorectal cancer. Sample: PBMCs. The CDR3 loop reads CASSLLTQRNNYGYTF. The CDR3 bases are TGTGCCAGCAGCCTCCTGACGCAGAGGAATAACTATGGCTACACCTTC.